This T cell receptor beta chain was retrieved from a study of T-cell memory formation after mild COVID-19. The CDR3 spans 13 residues. Trimming removed 3 bases at V and 3 bases at J, with 9 bases between. Germline V CDR1 and CDR2: SGHVS, FQNEAQ. Overall study findings and caveats: Of the contracting clones, CD4+ ones lay mainly in CM and EM, and CD8+ ones in EMRA. Specificity for SARS-CoV-2 was not confirmed among the second-wave clones peaking on day 37. A second wave expanding day 15 to 37 was CD4+-biased; contracting clones were balanced.

Concerning this clonotype: Its antigen is not identified.

TCR alpha and TCR beta cDNA libraries carrying sample barcodes and UMIs were produced by 5'RACE using constant-segment primers. TCRdb fed the 5' RACE reads into MiXCR, producing one record per CDR3 protein. Among about 280,000 distinct CDR3 sequences listed, 8% to 9% were seen once. This receptor was taken from a young man who had mild COVID-19 (a few samples of this study predate the infection). Cell type and time point are not known. This chain joins TRBV7-8 and TRBJ2-7, with no clear D. Input material: PBMCs or a T cell subset sorted from them (not recorded which). This chain's CDR3 is CASSFKVFYEQYF. CDR3 coding DNA: TGTGCCAGCAGCTTCAAGGTCTTCTACGAGCAGTACTTC.